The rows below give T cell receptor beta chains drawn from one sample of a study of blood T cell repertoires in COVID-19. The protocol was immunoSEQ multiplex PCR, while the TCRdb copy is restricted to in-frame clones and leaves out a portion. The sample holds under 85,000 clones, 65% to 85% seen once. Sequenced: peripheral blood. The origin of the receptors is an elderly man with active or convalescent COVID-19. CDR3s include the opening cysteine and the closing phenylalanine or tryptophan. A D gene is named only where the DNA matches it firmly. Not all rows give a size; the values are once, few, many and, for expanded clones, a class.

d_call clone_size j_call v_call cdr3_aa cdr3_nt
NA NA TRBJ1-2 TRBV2 CASQLAWALYGYTF TGTGCCAGCCAGCTGGCTTGGGCCCTCTATGGCTACACCTTC
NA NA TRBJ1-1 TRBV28 CASHLHPVVNTEAFF TGTGCCAGCCACCTGCACCCGGTGGTGAACACTGAAGCTTTCTTT
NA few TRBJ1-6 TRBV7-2 CASSFRRGFNSPLHF TGTGCCAGCAGCTTCCGAAGGGGCTTTAATTCACCCCTCCACTTT
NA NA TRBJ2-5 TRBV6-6 CASDTLFKETQYF TGTGCCAGCGATACTCTATTTAAAGAGACCCAGTACTTC
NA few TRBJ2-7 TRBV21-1 CASSKKILFVEGTYYEQYF TGTGCCAGCAGCAAAAAGATACTTTTTGTGGAGGGAACCTACTACGAGCAGTACTTC
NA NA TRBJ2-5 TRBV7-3 CASSRTTGEQETQYF TGTGCCAGCAGCCGAACCACGGGGGAACAAGAGACCCAGTACTTC
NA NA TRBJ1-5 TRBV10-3 CAISRGRENQPQHF TGTGCCATCAGTCGTGGGAGGGAGAATCAGCCCCAGCATTTT
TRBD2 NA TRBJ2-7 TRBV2 CASSESSGMDEQYF TGTGCCAGCAGTGAATCTAGCGGGATGGATGAGCAGTACTTC
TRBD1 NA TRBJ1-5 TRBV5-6 CASRPRQGDYSNQPQHF TGTGCCAGCAGACCACGACAGGGCGATTATAGCAATCAGCCCCAGCATTTT
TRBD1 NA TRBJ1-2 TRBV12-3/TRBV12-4 CASSPGQHYGYTF TGTGCCAGCAGCCCGGGACAGCACTATGGCTACACCTTC
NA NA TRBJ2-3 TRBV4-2 CASSQLSGAGTDTQYF TGTGCCAGCAGCCAACTTAGCGGTGCTGGCACAGATACGCAGTATTTT
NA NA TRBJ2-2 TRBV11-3 CASSLNPGGSSGELFF TGTGCCAGCAGCTTAAATCCGGGGGGCTCTTCCGGGGAGCTGTTTTTT
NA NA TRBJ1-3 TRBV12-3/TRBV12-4 CANQGRSGNTIYF TGTGCCAACCAGGGCCGCTCTGGAAACACCATATATTTT
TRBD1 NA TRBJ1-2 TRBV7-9 CASSRQGAGYGYTF TGTGCCAGCAGCCGCCAGGGGGCCGGGTATGGCTACACCTTC
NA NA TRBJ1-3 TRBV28 CASSLWGRGNTIYF TGTGCCAGCAGTTTGTGGGGGCGCGGAAACACCATATATTTT
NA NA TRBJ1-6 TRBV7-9 CASSPVNSPLHF TGTGCCAGCAGTCCAGTCAATTCACCCCTCCACTTT
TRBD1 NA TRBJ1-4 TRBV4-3 CASSQDPGGIEKLFF TGCGCCAGCAGCCAAGATCCAGGGGGCATTGAAAAACTGTTTTTT
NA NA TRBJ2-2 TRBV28 CASSPSSGRQLFF TGTGCCAGCAGCCCCTCGTCAGGGAGGCAGCTGTTTTTT
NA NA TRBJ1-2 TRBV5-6 CASSFTTGRNYGYTF TGTGCCAGCAGCTTTACCACAGGAAGGAACTATGGCTACACCTTC
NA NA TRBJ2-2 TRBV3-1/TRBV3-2 CASSQVGGQNTGELFF TGTGCCAGCAGCCAAGTTGGGGGACAGAACACCGGGGAGCTGTTTTTT
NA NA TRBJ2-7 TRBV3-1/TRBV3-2 CASSHSGEQYF TGTGCCAGCAGCCATTCGGGCGAGCAGTACTTC
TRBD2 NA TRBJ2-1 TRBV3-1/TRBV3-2 CASSQDPGTSSYNEQFF TGTGCCAGCAGCCAAGATCCCGGGACTAGTTCCTACAATGAGCAGTTCTTC
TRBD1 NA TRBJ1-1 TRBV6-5 CASRGPGTGNTEAFF TGTGCCAGCAGGGGGCCCGGGACAGGGAACACTGAAGCTTTCTTT
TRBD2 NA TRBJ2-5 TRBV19 CASSIGVSGGQETQYF TGTGCCAGTAGTATAGGGGTTAGCGGGGGCCAAGAGACCCAGTACTTC
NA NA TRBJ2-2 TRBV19 CASSTPPSFGTGELFF TGTGCCAGTAGTACCCCCCCCAGTTTCGGGACCGGGGAGCTGTTTTTT
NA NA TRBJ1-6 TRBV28 CASREQGQDSPLHF TGTGCCAGCAGAGAACAGGGTCAGGATTCACCCCTCCACTTT
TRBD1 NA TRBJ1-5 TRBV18 CASSPGTGVDGNQPQHF TGTGCCAGCTCACCCGGGACAGGGGTTGACGGCAATCAGCCCCAGCATTTT
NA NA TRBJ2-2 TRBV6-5 CASTPMMNTGELFF TGTGCCAGCACCCCTATGATGAACACCGGGGAGCTGTTTTTT
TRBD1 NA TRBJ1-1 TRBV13 CASSIRDRGSTEAFF TGTGCCAGCAGCATCCGGGACAGGGGTAGCACTGAAGCTTTCTTT
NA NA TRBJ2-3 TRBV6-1 CASSEFDFFSTDTQYF TGTGCCAGCAGTGAATTTGACTTTTTTTCCACAGATACGCAGTATTTT
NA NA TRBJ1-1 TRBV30 CAWSQGVWVEAFF TGTGCCTGGAGCCAAGGGGTGTGGGTTGAAGCTTTCTTT
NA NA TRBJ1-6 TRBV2 CASSDLQGDNSPLHF TGTGCCAGCAGTGATTTACAGGGCGACAATTCACCCCTCCACTTT
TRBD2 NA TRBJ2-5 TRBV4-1 CASSQALAVQETQYF TGCGCCAGCAGCCAAGCCCTAGCGGTCCAAGAGACCCAGTACTTC
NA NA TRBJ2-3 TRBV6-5 CASRFDTRHLYF TGTGCCAGCAGGTTCGACACCCGGCACTTGTATTTT
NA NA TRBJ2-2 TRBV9 CASSVRGSPNTGELFF TGTGCCAGCAGCGTCCGCGGTAGTCCGAACACCGGGGAGCTGTTTTTT
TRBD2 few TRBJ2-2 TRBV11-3 CASSPGLAQSNTGELFF TGTGCCAGCAGCCCGGGACTAGCGCAATCGAACACCGGGGAGCTGTTTTTT
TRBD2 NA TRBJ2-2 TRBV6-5 CASRGAGTGELFF TGTGCCAGCAGGGGAGCGGGAACCGGGGAGCTGTTTTTT
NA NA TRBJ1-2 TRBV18 CASSPFFRSERSNYGYTF TGTGCCAGCTCACCTTTTTTTAGGAGTGAGCGATCTAACTATGGCTACACCTTC
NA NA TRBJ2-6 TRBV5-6 CASALAGPLSGANVLTF TGTGCCAGCGCTCTGGCAGGGCCACTCTCTGGGGCCAACGTCCTGACTTTC
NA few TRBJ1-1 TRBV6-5 CASSYTREGNTEAFF TGTGCCAGCAGTTACACCAGGGAGGGGAACACTGAAGCTTTCTTT
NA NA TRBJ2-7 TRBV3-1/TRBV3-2 CASRAGLMSEQYF TGTGCCAGCAGGGCGGGACTCATGTCCGAGCAGTACTTC
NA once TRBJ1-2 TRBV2 CASRDTQGFNYGYTF TGTGCCAGCAGAGACACACAGGGTTTTAACTATGGCTACACCTTC
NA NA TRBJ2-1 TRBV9 CASSAITPHRNEQFF TGTGCCAGCAGCGCCATAACTCCCCACCGCAATGAGCAGTTCTTC
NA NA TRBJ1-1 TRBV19 CASNLLGATEAFF TGTGCCAGTAACCTTTTGGGGGCCACTGAAGCTTTCTTT
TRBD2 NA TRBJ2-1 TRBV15 CATSQAGDYNEQFF TGTGCCACCTCCCAAGCGGGAGACTACAATGAGCAGTTCTTC
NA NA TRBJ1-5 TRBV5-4 CASSFQGGNQPQHF TGTGCCAGCAGCTTTCAAGGGGGAAATCAGCCCCAGCATTTT
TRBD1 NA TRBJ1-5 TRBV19 CASSTRQGGVGQPQHF TGTGCCAGTAGCACTCGCCAAGGGGGCGTGGGACAGCCCCAGCATTTT
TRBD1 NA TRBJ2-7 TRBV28 CASSPGQGREQYF TGTGCCAGCAGTCCAGGACAGGGTAGGGAGCAGTACTTC
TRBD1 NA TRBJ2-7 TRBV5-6 CASSLRQGRSSYEQYF TGTGCCAGCAGCTTAAGACAGGGACGGAGCTCCTACGAGCAGTACTTC
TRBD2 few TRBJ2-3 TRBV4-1 CASRSLWLAESTDTQYF TGCGCCAGCAGGTCCCTCTGGCTAGCGGAATCCACAGATACGCAGTATTTT